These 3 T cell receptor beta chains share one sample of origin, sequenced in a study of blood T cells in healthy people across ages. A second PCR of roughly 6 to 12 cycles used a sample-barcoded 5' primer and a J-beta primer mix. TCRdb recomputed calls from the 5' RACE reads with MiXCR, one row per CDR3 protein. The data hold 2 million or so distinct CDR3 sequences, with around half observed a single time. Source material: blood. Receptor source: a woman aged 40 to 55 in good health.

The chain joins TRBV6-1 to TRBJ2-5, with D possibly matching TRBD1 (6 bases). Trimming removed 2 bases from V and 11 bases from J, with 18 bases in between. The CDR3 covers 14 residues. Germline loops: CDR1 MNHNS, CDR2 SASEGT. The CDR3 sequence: CASSERGQYNEQYF. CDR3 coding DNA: TGTGCCAGCAGTGAAAGAGGACAGTACAATGAGCAGTACTTC.

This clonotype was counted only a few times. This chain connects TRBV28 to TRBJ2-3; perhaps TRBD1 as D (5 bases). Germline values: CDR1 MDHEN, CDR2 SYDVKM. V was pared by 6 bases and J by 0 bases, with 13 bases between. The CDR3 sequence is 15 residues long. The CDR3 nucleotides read TGTGCCAGCAGCTCGGCGACAGCTAGCACAGATACGCAGTATTTT. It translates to CASSSATASTDTQYF.

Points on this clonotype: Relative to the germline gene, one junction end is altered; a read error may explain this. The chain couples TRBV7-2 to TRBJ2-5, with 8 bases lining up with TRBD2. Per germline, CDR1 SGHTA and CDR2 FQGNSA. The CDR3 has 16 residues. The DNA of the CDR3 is TGTGCCAGCAGCCCCCAGGCTGGGACTAGAAAAGAGACCCTGTACTTC. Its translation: CASSPQAGTRKETLYF. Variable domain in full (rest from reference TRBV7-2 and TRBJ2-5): GAGVSQSPSNKVTEKGKDVELRCDPISGHTALYWYRQSLGQGLEFLIYFQGNSAPDKSGLPSDRFSAERTGGSVSTLTIQRTQQEDSAVYLCASSPQAGTRKETLYFGPGTRLLVL.